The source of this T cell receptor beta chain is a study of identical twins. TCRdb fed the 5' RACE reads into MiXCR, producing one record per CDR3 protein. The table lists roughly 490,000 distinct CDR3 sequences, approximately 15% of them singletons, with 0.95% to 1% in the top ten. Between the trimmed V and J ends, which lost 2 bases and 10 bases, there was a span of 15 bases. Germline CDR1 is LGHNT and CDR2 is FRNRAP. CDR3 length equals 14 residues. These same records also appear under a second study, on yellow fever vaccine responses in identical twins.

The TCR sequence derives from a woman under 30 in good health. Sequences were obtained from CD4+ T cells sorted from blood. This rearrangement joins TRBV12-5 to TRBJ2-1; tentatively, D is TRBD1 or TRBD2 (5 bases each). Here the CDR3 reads CASGLTSPWGEQFF. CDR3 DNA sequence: TGTGCTAGTGGTTTGACCTCGCCCTGGGGGGAGCAGTTCTTC.